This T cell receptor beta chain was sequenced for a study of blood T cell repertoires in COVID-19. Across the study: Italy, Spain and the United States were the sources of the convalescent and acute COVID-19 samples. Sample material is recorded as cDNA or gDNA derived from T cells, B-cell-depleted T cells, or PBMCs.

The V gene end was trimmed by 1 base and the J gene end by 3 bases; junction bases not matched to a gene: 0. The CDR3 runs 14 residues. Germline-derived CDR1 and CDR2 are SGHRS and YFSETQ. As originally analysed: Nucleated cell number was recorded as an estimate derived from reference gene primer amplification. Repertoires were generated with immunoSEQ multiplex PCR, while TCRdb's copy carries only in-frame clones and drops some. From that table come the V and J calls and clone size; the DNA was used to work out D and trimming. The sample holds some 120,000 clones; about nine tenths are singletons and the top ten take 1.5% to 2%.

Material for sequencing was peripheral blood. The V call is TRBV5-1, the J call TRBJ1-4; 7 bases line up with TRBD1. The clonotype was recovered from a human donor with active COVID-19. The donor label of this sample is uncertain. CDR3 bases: TGCGCCAGCAGCTTGAGGGGGCCTAATGAAAAACTGTTTTTT. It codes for CASSLRGPNEKLFF.